This T cell receptor (beta chain) was sequenced during a study of regulatory and conventional T cells in RAG deficiency. General observations from the study: Patient subsets had shorter CDR3s; Omenn Treg-Tconv overlap exceeded 85%. These Omenn syndrome Treg sorts may hold peripherally activated cells instead. Other subsets showed roughly 10-fold reductions, but Treg unique TCR beta sequences fell 75 to 100-fold in these patients.

Sequencing was performed with immunoSEQ multiplex PCR; in TCRdb, only in-frame clones are kept and a portion is missing. Of some 28,000 clones listed, approximately 90% are singletons. In the case of this clone: As yet, its antigen is unknown.

Germline loops: CDR1 SGHNT, CDR2 YYREEE (reference sequence). V dropped 4 bases and J dropped 4 bases, with 15 bases sitting between them. The length of the CDR3 is 15 residues. Blood CD4+ CD25-high CD127-low regulatory T cells supplied the genomic DNA template. Another study also made use of these data, one on regulatory T cells. That publication notes: Amplification used 52 TRBV primers and 13 TRBJ primers. Skewed V and J usage and few unique V-J pairs marked patient repertoires, most in Tregs.

The sample consisted of Tregs sorted from blood. The sequence was collected from a human donor in good health. The chain carries TRBV5-4 and TRBJ1-3; D might be TRBD1 (6 bases). DNA of the CDR3: TGTGCCAGCAGCGTTACAGGGTTTAGAGGAAACACCATATATTTT. Its translation is CASSVTGFRGNTIYF.